The 32 T cell receptor beta chains below were found in one sample sequenced in a study of post-analysis software for immune sequencing data. Unique molecular identifiers were built into the TCR beta cDNA libraries. MiXCR, applied by TCRdb to the PCR reads, yields one record per CDR3 protein. The table has around 150,000 distinct CDR3 sequences, roughly 40% seen once; the top ten hold 25% to 35%. Source: blood, taken after autologous hematopoietic stem cell transplantation. These TCRs come from a girl aged 5-17 years with multiple sclerosis.

This clonotype was picked up a small number of times. This sequence may be a read error, since a much larger clone differs from it by one base. The V and J genes are TRBV4-1 and TRBJ1-6, with D perhaps TRBD1 (6 bases). Germline V gene sequence: CDR1 MGHRA, CDR2 YSYEKL. V gave up 0 bases and J gave up 10 bases, with 16 bases separating them. The CDR3 totals 16 residues. This CDR3 is CASSQDAGRGASPLHF. The CDR3, as DNA: TGCGCCAGCAGCCAAGATGCAGGACGGGGGGCCTCACCCCTCCACTTT.

This clonotype occurred a few times. The chain couples TRBV14 to TRBJ1-2, with D possibly being TRBD1 (5 bases). Germline V gene lookup returns CDR1 SGHDN and CDR2 FVKESK. The germline V and J ends were trimmed by 4 bases and 4 bases, with 10 bases remaining between them. This CDR3 comprises 13 residues. The CDR3 DNA sequence: TGTGCCAGCAGCCCGGGACGGTTCTATGGCTACACCTTC. This translates into CASSPGRFYGYTF.

This clonotype was seen more than once but under ten times. V usage is TRBV5-1 and J usage is TRBJ2-4, with a tentative D call TRBD1 (6 bases). V was cut by 1 base and J by 1 base, with 15 bases left in between. The length of the CDR3 is 17 residues. CDR1 is SGHRS and CDR2 is YFSETQ in the germline V gene. In nucleotides, the CDR3 is TGCGCCAGCAGCTTGAATTCAGGGGAGATGGCCAAAAACATTCAGTACTTC. Its translation is CASSLNSGEMAKNIQYF.

With regard to this clonotype: A junction end diverges from the germline sequence, so it may reflect a read error. The chain uses TRBV7-2 and TRBJ1-1; perhaps TRBD1 as D (5 bases). CDR3 length: 14 residues. Germline assignment: CDR1 SGHTA and CDR2 FQGNSA. CDR3 bases: TGTGCCACCCGTGGGAGCGCGACGGGGACTGAAACTTTCTTT. This gives the protein CATRGSATGTETFF.

This sequence joins TRBV6-5 and TRBJ1-4, with TRBD1 identical over 9 bases. The CDR3 extends over 16 amino acids. The ends lost 2 bases at V and 4 bases at J; junction bases unmatched: 5. Germline V gives CDR1 MNHEY, CDR2 SVGAGI. This CDR3 reads CASSYDRGSINEKLFF. The CDR3 DNA reads as TGTGCCAGCAGTTACGACAGGGGGAGTATTAATGAAAAACTGTTTTTT.

This chain uses TRBV20-1 with TRBJ2-7; 7 bases map to TRBD1. The germline V gene has CDR1 DFQATT and CDR2 SNEGSKA (reference sequence). This CDR3 has 15 residues. V lost 5 bases to trimming and J lost 3 bases; unmatched junction nucleotides: 13. For the CDR3, the DNA is TGCAGTGCTGGGGGCACAGGGGAAGTTAACTACGAGCAGTACTTC. It is translated as CSAGGTGEVNYEQYF.

V is TRBV27 and J is TRBJ2-1, with 9 bases lining up with TRBD2. This CDR3 has 15 residues. V lost 2 bases and J lost 7; bases outside the gene matches: 6. Germline-derived CDR1 and CDR2 are MNHEY and SMNVEV (reference sequence). For the CDR3, the DNA is TGTGCCAGCAGTTTAATAGCGGGAGCTTGGAATGAGCAGTTCTTC. Protein sequence: CASSLIAGAWNEQFF.

The gene calls are TRBV12-3 or TRBV12-4 and TRBJ1-2; unclear D gene. V lost 3 bases to trimming and J lost 6 bases, with 17 bases between them. The CDR3 sequence is 15 residues long. In DNA, the CDR3 is TGTGCCAGCAGTTTGGGGTATAATTATGGGGATGGCTACACCTTC. It translates to CASSLGYNYGDGYTF.

J is TRBJ2-3 and V is TRBV5-1; 14 bases are a match to TRBD2. Germline V lookup: CDR1 SGHRS, CDR2 YFSETQ. After removal of 4 bases from V and 0 bases from J, the junction contained 10 bases not matched to a gene. The CDR3 has 19 amino acids. The CDR3 loop is CASSPGLAGGRSSTDTQYF. In DNA form, the CDR3 reads TGCGCCAGCAGCCCCGGACTAGCGGGAGGCCGTTCTAGCACAGATACGCAGTATTTT.

V usage is TRBV29-1 and J usage is TRBJ2-7; tentatively, D is TRBD1 (5 bases). The length of the CDR3 is 14 residues. With 8 bases removed from V and 7 bases from J, the gap between germline ends came to 24 bases. The V gene's germline CDR1 is SQVTM and CDR2 ANQGSEA. This CDR3 is CSHTRGNFYNEQYF. The CDR3 DNA follows: TGCAGCCATACAAGGGGAAATTTCTACAATGAGCAGTACTTC.

Turning to this clonotype: At one boundary the junction diverges from the germline segment, which might be a read error. The chain recombines TRBV30 with TRBJ1-2; the D gene is possibly TRBD1 (5 bases). Germline V lookup: CDR1 GTSNPN, CDR2 SVGIG (reference sequence). The CDR3 covers 13 residues. The CDR3 protein is CARSVMGPGGYTF. In nucleotides, the CDR3 is TGTGCCCGGAGTGTAATGGGGCCAGGCGGCTACACCTTC.

Comment on this clonotype: Given a much more abundant clone one base away, this may be a read error. The rearrangement uses TRBV24-1 and TRBJ2-3, with 16 positions matching TRBD2. CDR3 length: 19 residues. The V gene's germline CDR1 is KGHDR and CDR2 SFDVKD. In DNA, the CDR3 is TGTGCCACCAGTGAAACCACCGGGACTAGCGGGAGGGCAGGAGATGCGCAGTATTTT. Its protein product is CATSETTGTSGRAGDAQYF.

This clonotype was counted a few times. The chain carries TRBV6-6 and TRBJ1-1; unclear D gene. The CDR3 is 12 amino acids. Germline CDR1 is MNHNY and CDR2 is SVGAGI (reference sequence). The germline V and J ends were trimmed by 0 bases and 8 bases, with 7 bases remaining between them. CDR3 bases: TGTGCCAGCAGTTACTCGTCGGGGGAAGCTTTCTTT. Translated, it gives CASSYSSGEAFF.

This chain joins TRBV5-5 and TRBJ2-6; D unclear. This CDR3 is built from 14 residues. The V end was cut by 4 bases, the J end by 4 bases, with 9 bases between. In germline, CDR1 is SGHKS, CDR2 YYEKEE (reference sequence). The CDR3 sequence: CASSPLGGANVLTF. The CDR3 DNA follows: TGTGCCAGCAGCCCCCTAGGGGGGGCCAACGTCCTGACTTTC.

The chain carries TRBV5-1 and TRBJ2-3; TRBD1 aligns across 8 bases. Germline CDR1 SGHRS, CDR2 YFSETQ. CDR3 length: 19 residues. V gave up 4 bases and J gave up 0 bases; unmatched junction bases: 16. In nucleotides, the CDR3 is TGCGCCAGCAGCCGGACGAACGGACAGGGACTTTCTAGCACAGATACGCAGTATTTT. It specifies CASSRTNGQGLSSTDTQYF.

There are a few counts of this clonotype. This chain links TRBV29-1 with TRBJ2-1, with D possibly being TRBD2 (7 bases). The germline gives CDR1 SQVTM, CDR2 ANQGSEA. V shed 5 bases and J shed 3 bases, with 14 bases lying between them. The CDR3 sequence is 14 residues long. CDR3 loop: CSVSGGGFYNEQFF. Written as DNA, the CDR3 is TGCAGCGTTTCGGGGGGCGGTTTCTACAATGAGCAGTTCTTC.

The J gene is TRBJ2-5, the V gene TRBV5-1, with D possibly being TRBD1 (5 bases). CDR1 and CDR2 from the germline V gene are SGHRS and YFSETQ. This CDR3 is built from 15 residues. Between the trimmed V and J ends, which lost 0 bases and 2 bases, there was a span of 11 bases. CDR3 coding DNA: TGCGCCAGCAGCTTGGAAAGGGGAAGGCAAGAGACCCAGTACTTC. This translates into CASSLERGRQETQYF.

The V call is TRBV24-1, the J call TRBJ1-5; D not resolved. V dropped 4 bases and J dropped 4 bases, with 13 bases sitting between them. In germline, CDR1 is KGHDR, CDR2 SFDVKD. This CDR3 comprises 15 residues. CDR3 residues: CATSEGLGPNQPQHF. In nucleotides, the CDR3 is TGTGCCACCAGTGAGGGGTTAGGCCCGAATCAGCCCCAGCATTTT.

This chain joins TRBV18 and TRBJ1-5; D unclear. CDR1 and CDR2 from the germline V gene are KGHSH and LQKENI. There are 13 residues in the CDR3. Trimming took 2 bases from V and 1 from J, leaving 3 bases between them. CDR3 nucleotides: TGTGCCAGCTCACCAAAAAGCAATCAGCCCCAGCATTTT. It specifies CASSPKSNQPQHF.

V is TRBV28 and J is TRBJ2-7; no clear D gene. V lost 6 bases to trimming and J lost 0 bases, with 18 bases between them. Per the germline V gene, CDR1 is MDHEN and CDR2 is SYDVKM. This CDR3 is built from 16 residues. The CDR3 DNA reads TGTGCCAGCAGACCACACCGGACCCAGCGCTCCTACGAGCAGTACTTC. It is translated as CASRPHRTQRSYEQYF. Full variable domain (outside the CDR3, taken from reference TRBV28 and TRBJ2-7): DVKVTQSSRYLVKRTGEKVFLECVQDMDHENMFWYRQDPGLGLRLIYFSYDVKMKEKGDIPEGYSVSREKKERFSLILESASTNQTSMYLCASRPHRTQRSYEQYFGPGTRLTVT.

This clonotype was detected only once. A read error may account for a junction end that differs from germline. The rearrangement uses TRBV6-5 and TRBJ2-1; the D is unclear. The CDR3 runs 14 residues. Germline CDR1 is MNHEY and CDR2 is SVGAGI. The CDR3 spells CANSSAALSNEQFF. The CDR3 DNA reads as TGTGCCAACAGTTCCGCGGCTCTTAGCAATGAGCAGTTCTTC.

The table lists this clonotype with many counts. The rearrangement links TRBV6-6 to TRBJ2-7, with D tentatively TRBD2 (6 bases). V lost 10 bases and J lost 3, with 16 bases in between. The CDR3 totals 13 residues. Germline V gives CDR1 MNHNY, CDR2 SVGAGI (reference sequence). The CDR3: CATGSDINYEQYF. CDR3 DNA: TGTGCCACCGGGAGCGATATCAACTACGAGCAGTACTTC.

In this sample, this clonotype turned up a few times. The rearrangement uses TRBV24-1 and TRBJ2-5; D unclear. This CDR3 is 14 amino acids long. Between the trimmed V and J ends, which lost 5 bases and 4 bases, there was a span of 13 bases. The germline V gene encodes CDR1 KGHDR and CDR2 SFDVKD. CDR3 region: CATSAAAEGETQYF. The CDR3 nucleotides read TGTGCCACCAGTGCGGCAGCTGAAGGAGAGACCCAGTACTTC.

The gene calls are TRBV6-6 and TRBJ2-3, with D maybe TRBD2 (5 bases). Germline V gene data show CDR1 as MNHNY and CDR2 as SVGAGI (reference sequence). V lost 7 bases to trimming and J lost 4 bases, with 12 bases between them. The CDR3 sequence is 13 residues long. The DNA of the CDR3 is TGTGCCAGCACCTGGGAGACTGCAGATACGCAGTATTTT. This codes for CASTWETADTQYF.

The chain has TRBV30 and TRBJ2-1, with D unclear. The V gene lost 0 bases and the J gene lost 6 bases, with 18 bases spanning the gap. This CDR3 has 16 amino acids. The V gene's germline CDR1 is GTSNPN and CDR2 SVGIG (reference sequence). The DNA of the CDR3 is TGTGCCTGGAGTGTGGTGGCGTCCGCAGGTATCAATGAGCAGTTCTTC. Its translation is CAWSVVASAGINEQFF.

J is TRBJ2-7 and V is TRBV2; 8 bases line up with TRBD2. Germline values: CDR1 SNHLY, CDR2 FYNNEI. CDR3 size: 15 residues. V shed 6 bases, J shed 2 bases, and the junction held 9 bases outside the gene matches. This CDR3 reads CASRTSGSGAYEQYF. The CDR3 DNA is TGTGCCAGCAGAACCAGCGGGAGCGGAGCCTACGAGCAGTACTTC.

This clonotype was counted many times. The rearrangement joins TRBV20-1 to TRBJ2-7, with D possibly matching TRBD2 (6 bases). This CDR3 has 11 amino acids. CDR1 DFQATT and CDR2 SNEGSKA come from the germline V gene (reference sequence). Trimming cost V 6 bases and J 5 bases, with 11 bases left between them. For the CDR3, the DNA is TGCAGTGCGGGGGACTTCCACGAGCAGTACTTC. Its translation is CSAGDFHEQYF.

This clonotype was observed a few times. The V gene is TRBV3-1, the J gene TRBJ2-3; 12 nucleotides agree with TRBD2. With V trimmed by 4 bases and J by 3 bases, 11 bases remained unmatched. Germline-derived CDR1 and CDR2 are LGHDT and YNNKEL (reference sequence). The CDR3 is 18 residues long. CDR3 loop: CASSLRTSGTRSTDTQYF. Here the CDR3 DNA reads TGTGCCAGCAGCCTCCGGACTAGCGGGACCCGTTCGACAGATACGCAGTATTTT.

This clonotype was seen more than once but under ten times. The rearrangement uses TRBV19 and TRBJ2-7, with TRBD1 identical over 9 bases. CDR3 size: 12 residues. Germline V gives CDR1 LNHDA, CDR2 SQIVND (reference sequence). V shed 6 bases, J shed 5 bases, and the junction held 2 bases outside the gene matches. CDR3 DNA sequence: TGTGCCAGTAGGGGACAGGGCCACGAGCAGTACTTC. Amino acid sequence: CASRGQGHEQYF.

This clonotype was seen a handful of times. The gene calls are TRBV7-3 and TRBJ2-1, with unresolved D. Germline V CDR1 and CDR2: SGHTA, FQGTGA. The CDR3 loop spans 13 amino acids. Trimming removed 5 bases from V and 2 bases from J, with 7 bases in between. The CDR3 DNA sequence: TGTGCCAGCAGCCGGGCTGCCTACAATGAGCAGTTCTTC. Amino acid sequence: CASSRAAYNEQFF.

This clonotype showed up just a few times. The V and J genes are TRBV20-1 and TRBJ2-7; a weak D match, TRBD2 (6 bases). V was cut by 5 bases and J by 4 bases, with 15 bases left in between. CDR3 length equals 13 residues. Germline V CDR1 and CDR2: DFQATT, SNEGSKA (reference sequence). In DNA form, the CDR3 reads TGCAGTGCTGCCGGGACTGGACTTTACGAGCAGTACTTC. This sequence encodes CSAAGTGLYEQYF.

This clonotype was counted at least ten times. CDR3 bases: TGTGCCAGCAGCCCGGGACGAAGGGGCTACACCTTC. Amino acid sequence: CASSPGRRGYTF. This chain links TRBV6-1 with TRBJ1-2, with a possible D match to TRBD1 (5 bases). The CDR3 spans 12 residues. Between the trimmed V and J ends, which lost 6 bases and 8 bases, there was a span of 13 bases. Germline V gene sequence: CDR1 MNHNS, CDR2 SASEGT.